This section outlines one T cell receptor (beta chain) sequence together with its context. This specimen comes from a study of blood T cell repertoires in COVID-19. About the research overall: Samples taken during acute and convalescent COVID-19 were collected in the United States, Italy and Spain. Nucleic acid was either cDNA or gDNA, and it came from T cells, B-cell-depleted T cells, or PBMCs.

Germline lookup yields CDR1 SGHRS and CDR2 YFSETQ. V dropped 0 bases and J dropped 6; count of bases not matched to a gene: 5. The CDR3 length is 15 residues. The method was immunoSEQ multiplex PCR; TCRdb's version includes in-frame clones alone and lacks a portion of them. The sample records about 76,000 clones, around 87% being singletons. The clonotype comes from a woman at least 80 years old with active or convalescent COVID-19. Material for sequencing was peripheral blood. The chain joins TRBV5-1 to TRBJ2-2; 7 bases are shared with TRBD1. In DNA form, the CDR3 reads TGCGCCAGCAGCTTGGAGGGGGCTTGGGCCGGGGAGCTGTTTTTT. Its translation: CASSLEGAWAGELFF.